This T cell receptor beta chain comes out of a study of T cells in narcolepsy. Study-wide results and caveats: Comparing one patient's CSF and blood CD4+ clonotypes highlighted HCRT- and TRIB2-specific autoreactive clonotypes. Autoreactive clone sequences were missing from some blood memory CD4+ repertoires.

The CDR3 is 14 residues long. Trimming stripped 4 bases from V and 1 base from J, with 10 bases between. Germline CDR1 reads LNHDA; CDR2 reads SQIVND (reference sequence). Concerning this clone itself: Its specificity is not known.

Generated by immunoSEQ multiplex PCR, the TCRdb table keeps only in-frame clones and is missing some. The sample shows fewer than 25,000 clones, 75% to 85% of them seen only once. This clonotype was obtained from a human donor in good health. The V gene is TRBV19, the J gene TRBJ1-1, with D possibly being TRBD1 (5 bases). The sample consisted of memory (CD45RA-) CD4+ T cells from blood. CDR3 sequence (DNA): TGTGCCAGTAGTACCCTCGGGGGGAACACTGAAGCTTTCTTT. Protein: CASSTLGGNTEAFF.